This TCR beta chain comes out of a study of CD8+CD57+ T cells in acquired aplastic anemia. Study-level information: The study obtained an average of about 3.1 ug of DNA from sorted CD4+ and CD8+ cells.

Profiling that covered TCR beta VDJ and CDR3 relied on genomic DNA as its template. TCRdb re-analysed the reads in MiXCR, keeping a single row per CDR3 protein. The sample records a few hundred thousand distinct CDR3 sequences, about a third being singletons. It was patients with CD8+CD57+ cell expansion by flow cytometry who were chosen for sequencing. No therapy was given to patients before blood sampling. This CDR3 is 13 amino acids long. Germline V CDR1 and CDR2: SGHTA, FQGTGA. Trimming took off 5 bases at V and 7 bases at J, with 11 bases between the two ends. The chain joins TRBV7-3 to TRBJ2-2; D is unclear. The clonotype was recovered from a human donor with aplastic anemia. The specimen sequenced was sorted CD4+, CD8+, or CD8+CD57+ T cells (not recorded which) from PBMCs. The CDR3 DNA is TGTGCCAGCAGCCAAGATATGAACGGGGAGCTGTTTTTT. This translates into CASSQDMNGELFF.